The 9 T cell receptor beta chains listed next were all sequenced from one sample in a study of lymphopenia after photon versus proton radiotherapy. The protocol was immunoSEQ multiplex PCR, while the TCRdb copy is restricted to in-frame clones and leaves out a portion. The sample lists some 42,000 clones, roughly four fifths occurring once. The sequenced sample was peripheral blood, obtained from a patient treated with proton-based radiotherapy. Receptors originate from a woman aged 65 to 85 with pancreatic cancer.

The chain joins TRBV7-9 to TRBJ1-1; no reliable D call. Germline loops: CDR1 SEHNR, CDR2 FQNEAQ (reference sequence). Trimming stripped 5 bases from V and 1 base from J, with 14 bases between. This CDR3 has 15 amino acids. The CDR3 DNA follows: TGTGCCAGCAGCCCACACGGTGGCACGAACACTGAAGCTTTCTTT. Translating it yields CASSPHGGTNTEAFF.

The chain is built from TRBV19 and TRBJ2-7, with TRBD2 as a possible D gene (5 bases). CDR1 and CDR2 (germline): LNHDA, SQIVND (reference sequence). Trimming pared 5 bases from V and 3 bases from J, leaving 17 bases between. This CDR3 region has 15 residues. CDR3 coding DNA: TGTGCCAGTAGTTCCAGAACGGAAGGACTCTACGAGCAGTACTTC. It yields the protein CASSSRTEGLYEQYF.

This chain uses TRBV5-1 with TRBJ1-1, with D possibly matching TRBD1 (6 bases). Germline loops: CDR1 SGHRS, CDR2 YFSETQ. The V gene lost 3 bases and the J gene lost 3 bases, with 21 bases spanning the gap. CDR3 length equals 17 residues. CDR3 sequence: CASSWSPPSPGDTEAFF. The CDR3 coding sequence is TGCGCCAGCAGCTGGAGCCCCCCCTCTCCAGGGGACACTGAAGCTTTCTTT. Looking up the rest from reference TRBV5-1 and TRBJ1-1 gives the full variable domain: KAGVTQTPRYLIKTRGQQVTLSCSPISGHRSVSWYQQTPGQGLQFLFEYFSETQRNKGNFPGRFSGRQFSNSRSEMNVSTLELGDSALYLCASSWSPPSPGDTEAFFGQGTRLTVV.

V usage is TRBV5-5 and J usage is TRBJ2-7; D remains ambiguous. Germline V CDR1 and CDR2: SGHKS, YYEKEE (reference sequence). This CDR3 is 12 amino acids long. V was pared by 4 bases and J by 4 bases, with 9 bases between. CDR3 sequence reads: CASSLGGYEQYF. CDR3 sequence (DNA): TGTGCCAGCAGCCTCGGCGGATACGAGCAGTACTTC.

This chain links TRBV4-1 with TRBJ2-5; D possibly uses TRBD1 or TRBD2 (7 bases each). The V end lost 1 base, the J end lost 5 bases, and 17 bases lay between the germline ends. The germline V gene encodes CDR1 MGHRA and CDR2 YSYEKL. This CDR3 is built from 16 residues. The CDR3 DNA reads TGCGCCAGCAGCCAAGGGTCAGGGGGGGGTAGGGAGACCCAGTACTTC. Translating gives CASSQGSGGGRETQYF.

This chain uses TRBV6-1 with TRBJ2-3, with TRBD2 matching over 9 bases. CDR3 size: 14 residues. The germline gives CDR1 MNHNS, CDR2 SASEGT. The V segment lost 3 bases and the J segment 4 bases; nucleotides outside the gene matches: 2. The DNA for the CDR3 is TGTGCCAGCAGTGACAGACTAGCGGCAGATACGCAGTATTTT. As protein: CASSDRLAADTQYF.

CDR3 sequence: CASTSKRDGPYEQYF. In nucleotides, the CDR3 is TGTGCCAGTACCTCAAAACGGGATGGGCCCTACGAGCAGTACTTC. The chain recombines TRBV19 with TRBJ2-7, with TRBD2 as a possible D gene (5 bases). This CDR3 spans 15 amino acids. From germline, CDR1 is LNHDA and CDR2 SQIVND (reference sequence). With 7 bases removed from V and 2 bases from J, the gap between germline ends came to 18 bases.

The rearrangement uses TRBV10-2 and TRBJ1-5; a weak D match, TRBD1 (6 bases). The CDR3 runs to 13 residues. Germline CDR1 reads WSHSY; CDR2 reads SAAADI. The CDR3 DNA reads as TGCGGCTCGGCGGGGGCTCTCAATCAGCCCCAGCATTTT. It codes for CGSAGALNQPQHF.

This chain connects TRBV7-9 to TRBJ2-2, with 10 bases lining up with TRBD2. After removal of 5 bases from V and 4 bases from J, the junction contained 10 bases not matched to a gene. The CDR3 is 17 residues long. In germline, CDR1 is SEHNR, CDR2 FQNEAQ (reference sequence). Written as DNA, the CDR3 is TGTGCCAGCAGCGCGACTCTAGCGGGAGATCGCACCGGGGAGCTGTTTTTT. Residues: CASSATLAGDRTGELFF.